These T cell receptor beta chains were read from a single sample in a study of blood T cell repertoires in COVID-19. TCRdb's copy holds only in-frame clones and misses some; the assay was immunoSEQ multiplex PCR. This sample has a few hundred thousand clones, with 75% to 90% found just once. The sequencing sample was made of peripheral blood. These receptors were collected from a woman in her sixties or seventies with COVID-19, enrolled during active disease. CDR3s include the opening cysteine and the closing phenylalanine or tryptophan. The D gene is left open where the match is weak. Size is stated for part of the rows, as once, few or many counts, or as a class when the clone is expanded.

J | D | V | size | CDR3
TRBJ1-2 | NA | TRBV6-5 | NA | CASKHEAYGYTF
TRBJ1-2 | NA | TRBV5-1 | NA | CASSWEKGDGYTF
TRBJ2-7 | NA | TRBV28 | NA | CASRQEVPVNEQYF
TRBJ2-2 | NA | TRBV5-1 | NA | CASSLHPGGSVGELFF
TRBJ2-7 | TRBD2 | TRBV4-3 | few | CASSPALSGSDSYEQYF
TRBJ2-1 | NA | TRBV28 | NA | CASSPGDRAPGLGHNEQFF
TRBJ1-2 | TRBD1 | TRBV6-1 | NA | CASSEGTGAAARYTF
TRBJ2-2 | TRBD2 | TRBV6-1 | NA | CASSEEGGAWGELFF
TRBJ2-5 | NA | TRBV7-2 | NA | CASSLGSGSQETQYF
TRBJ2-1 | TRBD2 | TRBV19 | NA | CASSSRGSWEYNEQFF